This T cell receptor beta chain was recovered during a study of spatial heterogeneity in lung cancer. TCRdb itself ran the 5' RACE reads through MiXCR, one entry per CDR3 protein. The repertoire holds about 78,000 distinct CDR3 sequences, approximately 8% seen once, with 6.5% to 8.5% in the top ten. The time point denotes: sample taken at primary tumor resection. Unsorted whole RNA samples from tumor, nontumor lung or frozen PBMC were sequenced. The study's findings and limits: Expanded tumor TCRs that were ubiquitous appeared in blood more at resection than follow-up.

This clonotype occurred a few times. Its antigen is not identified. The CDR3 sequence is 16 residues long. Germline values: CDR1 SGHRS, CDR2 YFSETQ. V gave up 0 bases and J gave up 8 bases, with 18 bases separating them. The chain has TRBV5-1 and TRBJ2-1; no clear D gene. Sequencing was performed on PBMCs, taken at surgery. The sequence came from a male donor with early-stage non-small cell lung cancer. In nucleotides, the CDR3 is TGCGCCAGCAGCTTGGCGGCGCGGAGCCCCCAAGATGAGCAGTTCTTC. It is translated as CASSLAARSPQDEQFF.